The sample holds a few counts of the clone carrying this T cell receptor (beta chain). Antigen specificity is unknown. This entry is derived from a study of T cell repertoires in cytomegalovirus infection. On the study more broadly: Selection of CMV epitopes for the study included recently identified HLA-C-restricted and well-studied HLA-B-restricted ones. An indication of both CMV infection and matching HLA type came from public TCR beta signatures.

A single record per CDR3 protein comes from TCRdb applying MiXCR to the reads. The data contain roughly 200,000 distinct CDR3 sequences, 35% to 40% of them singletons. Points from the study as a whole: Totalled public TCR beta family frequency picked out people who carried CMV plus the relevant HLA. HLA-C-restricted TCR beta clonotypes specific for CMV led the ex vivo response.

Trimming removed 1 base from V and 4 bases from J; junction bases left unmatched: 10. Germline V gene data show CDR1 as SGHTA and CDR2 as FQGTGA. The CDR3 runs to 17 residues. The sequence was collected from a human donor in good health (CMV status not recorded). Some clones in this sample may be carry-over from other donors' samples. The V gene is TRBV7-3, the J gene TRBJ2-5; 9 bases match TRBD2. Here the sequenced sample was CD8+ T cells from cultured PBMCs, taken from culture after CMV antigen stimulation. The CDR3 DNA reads TGTGCCAGCAGCTTAAACAAGCGGGGGGCCCTCAGAGAGACCCAGTACTTC. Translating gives CASSLNKRGALRETQYF.